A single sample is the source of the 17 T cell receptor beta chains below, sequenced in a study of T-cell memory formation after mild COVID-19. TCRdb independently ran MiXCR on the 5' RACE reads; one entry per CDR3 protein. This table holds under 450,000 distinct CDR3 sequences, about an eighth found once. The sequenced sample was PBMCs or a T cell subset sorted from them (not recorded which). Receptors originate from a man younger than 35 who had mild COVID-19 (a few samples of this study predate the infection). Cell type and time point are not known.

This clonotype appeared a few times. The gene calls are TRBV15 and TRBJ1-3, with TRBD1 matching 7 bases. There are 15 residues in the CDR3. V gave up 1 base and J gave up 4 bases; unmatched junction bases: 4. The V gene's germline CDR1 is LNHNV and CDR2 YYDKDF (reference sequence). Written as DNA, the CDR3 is TGTGCCACCAGCAGAGGAGGGGGACAGGGAAACACCATATATTTT. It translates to CATSRGGGQGNTIYF. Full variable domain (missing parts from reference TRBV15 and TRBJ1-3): DAMVIQNPRYQVTQFGKPVTLSCSQTLNHNVMYWYQQKSSQAPKLLFHYYDKDFNNEADTPDNFQSRRPNTSFCFLDIRSPGLGDTAMYLCATSRGGGQGNTIYFGEGSWLTVV.

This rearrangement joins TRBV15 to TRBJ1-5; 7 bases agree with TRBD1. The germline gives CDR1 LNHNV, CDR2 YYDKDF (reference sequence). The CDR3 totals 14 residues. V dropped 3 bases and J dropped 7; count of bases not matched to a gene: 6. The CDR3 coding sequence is TGTGCCACCAGCAGTGAACAGGGGAGCCAGCCCCAGCATTTT. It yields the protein CATSSEQGSQPQHF.

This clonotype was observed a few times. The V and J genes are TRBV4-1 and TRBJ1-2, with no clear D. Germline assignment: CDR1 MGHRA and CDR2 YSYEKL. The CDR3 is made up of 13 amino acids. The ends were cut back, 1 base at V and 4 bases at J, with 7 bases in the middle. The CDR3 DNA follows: TGCGCCAGCAGCCAAGGAGAAGTCTATGGCTACACCTTC. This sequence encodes CASSQGEVYGYTF.

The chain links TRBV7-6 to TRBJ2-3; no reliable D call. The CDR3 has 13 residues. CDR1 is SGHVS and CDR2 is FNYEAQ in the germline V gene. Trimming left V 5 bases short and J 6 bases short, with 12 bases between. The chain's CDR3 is CASSLRLGDTQYF. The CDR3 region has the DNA TGTGCCAGCAGCCTTAGGCTCGGGGATACGCAGTATTTT.

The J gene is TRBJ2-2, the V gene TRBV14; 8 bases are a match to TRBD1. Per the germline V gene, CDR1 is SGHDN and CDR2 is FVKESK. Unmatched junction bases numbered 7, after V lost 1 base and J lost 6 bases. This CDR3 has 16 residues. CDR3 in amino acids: CASSQASSGGPGELFF. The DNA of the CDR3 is TGTGCCAGCAGCCAAGCGTCGTCAGGGGGCCCCGGGGAGCTGTTTTTT.

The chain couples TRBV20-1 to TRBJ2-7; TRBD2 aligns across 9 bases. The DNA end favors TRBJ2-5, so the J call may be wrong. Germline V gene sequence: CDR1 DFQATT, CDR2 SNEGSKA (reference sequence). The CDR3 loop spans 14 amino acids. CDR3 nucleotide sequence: TGCAGTGCTAGATTAGCGGGAGCTTCCGAGACCCAGTACTTC. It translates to CSARLAGASETQYF.

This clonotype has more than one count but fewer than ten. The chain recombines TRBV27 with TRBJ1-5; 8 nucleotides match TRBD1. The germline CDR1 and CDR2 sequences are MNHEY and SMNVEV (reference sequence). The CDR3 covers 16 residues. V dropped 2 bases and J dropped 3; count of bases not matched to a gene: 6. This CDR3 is CASSLRQGLDNQPQHF. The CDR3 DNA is TGTGCCAGCAGTTTACGACAGGGGCTAGACAATCAGCCCCAGCATTTT.

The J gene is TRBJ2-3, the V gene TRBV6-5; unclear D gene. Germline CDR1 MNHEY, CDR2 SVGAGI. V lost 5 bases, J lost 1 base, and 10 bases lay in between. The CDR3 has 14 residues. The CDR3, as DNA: TGTGCCAGCAGTCAAAACTGGGGCACAGATACGCAGTATTTT. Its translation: CASSQNWGTDTQYF.

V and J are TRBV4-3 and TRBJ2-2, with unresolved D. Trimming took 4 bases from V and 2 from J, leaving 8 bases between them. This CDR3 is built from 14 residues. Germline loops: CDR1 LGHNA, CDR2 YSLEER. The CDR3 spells CASSRRINTGELFF. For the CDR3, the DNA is TGCGCCAGCAGCCGCCGAATCAACACCGGGGAGCTGTTTTTT.

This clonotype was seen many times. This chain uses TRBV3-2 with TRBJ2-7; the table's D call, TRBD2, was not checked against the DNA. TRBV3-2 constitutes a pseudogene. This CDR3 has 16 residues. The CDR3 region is CASSQEWKGPTYEQYV. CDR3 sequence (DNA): TGTGCCAGCAGCCAAGAGTGGAAAGGGCCAACCTACGAGCAGTACGTC.

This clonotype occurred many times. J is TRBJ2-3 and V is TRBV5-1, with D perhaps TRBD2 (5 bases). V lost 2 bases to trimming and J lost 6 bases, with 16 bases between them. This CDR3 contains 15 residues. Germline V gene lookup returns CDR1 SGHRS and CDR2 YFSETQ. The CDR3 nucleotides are TGCGCCAGCAGCTTTGAGGGAAGAAGGGTTGATACGCAGTATTTT. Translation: CASSFEGRRVDTQYF.

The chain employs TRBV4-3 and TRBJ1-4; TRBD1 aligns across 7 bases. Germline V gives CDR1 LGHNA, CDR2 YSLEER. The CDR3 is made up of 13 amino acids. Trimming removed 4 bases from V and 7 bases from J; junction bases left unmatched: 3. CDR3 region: CASSRDRVEKLFF. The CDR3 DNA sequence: TGCGCCAGCAGCCGAGACAGGGTTGAAAAACTGTTTTTT.

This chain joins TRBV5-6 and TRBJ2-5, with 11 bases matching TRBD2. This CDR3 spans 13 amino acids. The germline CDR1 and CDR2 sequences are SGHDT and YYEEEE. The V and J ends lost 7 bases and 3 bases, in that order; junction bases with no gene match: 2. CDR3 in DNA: TGTGCCAGCGGGACTAGCGGAAAAGAGACCCAGTACTTC. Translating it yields CASGTSGKETQYF.

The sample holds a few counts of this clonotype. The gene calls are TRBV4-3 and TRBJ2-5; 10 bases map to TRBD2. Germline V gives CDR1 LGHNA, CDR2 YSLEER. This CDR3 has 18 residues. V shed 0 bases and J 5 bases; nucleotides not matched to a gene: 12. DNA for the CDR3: TGCGCCAGCAGCCAAGATCGTGATCTAGCGGGGGTCCGGGAGACCCAGTACTTC. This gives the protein CASSQDRDLAGVRETQYF.

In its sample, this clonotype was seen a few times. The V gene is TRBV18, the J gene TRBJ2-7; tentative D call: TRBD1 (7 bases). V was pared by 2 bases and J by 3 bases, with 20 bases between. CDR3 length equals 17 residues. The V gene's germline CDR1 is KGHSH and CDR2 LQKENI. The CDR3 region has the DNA TGTGCCAGCTCACCATCCGCCCCTTCGCAGGGGGGCTACGAGCAGTACGTC. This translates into CASSPSAPSQGGYEQYV.

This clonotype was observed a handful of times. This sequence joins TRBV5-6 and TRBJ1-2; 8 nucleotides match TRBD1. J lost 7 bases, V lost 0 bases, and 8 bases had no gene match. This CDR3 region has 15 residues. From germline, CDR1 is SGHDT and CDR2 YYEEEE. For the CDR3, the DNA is TGTGCCAGCAGCTTGGATGGACAGGGCTTTCGTGGCTACACCTTC. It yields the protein CASSLDGQGFRGYTF.

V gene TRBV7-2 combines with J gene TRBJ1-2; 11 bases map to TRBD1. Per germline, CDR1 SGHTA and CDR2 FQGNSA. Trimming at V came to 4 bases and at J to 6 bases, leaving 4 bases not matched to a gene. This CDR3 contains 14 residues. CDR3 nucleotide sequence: TGTGCCAGCAGCTCACGGACAGGGGGCCATGGCTACACCTTC. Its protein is CASSSRTGGHGYTF.